The 31 T cell receptor beta chains below come from one sample, sequenced in a study of blood T cell repertoires in COVID-19. Sequencing used immunoSEQ multiplex PCR; TCRdb keeps in-frame clones, though not all of them. The sample holds 77,000 or so clones, more than 70% seen once. Sample: peripheral blood. These receptors all come from an elderly man with acute or convalescent COVID-19.

This chain joins TRBV7-9 and TRBJ1-1; D is unclear. V was shortened by 6 bases and J by 5 bases, with 13 bases between the two germline ends. The CDR3 consists of 13 residues. Germline V gene sequence: CDR1 SEHNR, CDR2 FQNEAQ (reference sequence). CDR3 in DNA: TGTGCCAGCAGTTCCTCTCCAGGTACTGAAGCTTTCTTT. This encodes CASSSSPGTEAFF.

The rearrangement uses TRBV11-2 and TRBJ2-2; perhaps TRBD2 as D (6 bases). Deletions cut 2 bases from V and 2 bases from J, with 12 bases between. The CDR3 is 16 amino acids. Germline lookup yields CDR1 SGHAT and CDR2 FQNNGV. The CDR3 loop is CASSLSLAPNTGELFF. Here the CDR3 DNA reads TGTGCCAGCAGCTTAAGCCTAGCGCCCAACACCGGGGAGCTGTTTTTT.

The gene calls are TRBV28 and TRBJ2-7, with no clear D. Per the germline V gene, CDR1 is MDHEN and CDR2 is SYDVKM. V lost 3 bases, J lost 4 bases, and 13 bases lay in between. The CDR3 is made up of 14 amino acids. The CDR3 loop is CASSFGPPSYEQYF. The CDR3 DNA reads as TGTGCCAGCAGTTTTGGGCCTCCGTCTTACGAGCAGTACTTC.

The chain joins TRBV7-2 to TRBJ1-1, with D possibly matching TRBD1 (6 bases). Trimming stripped 5 bases from V and 4 bases from J, with 17 bases between. The germline V gene has CDR1 SGHTA and CDR2 FQGNSA. The CDR3 spans 15 residues. The CDR3 DNA follows: TGTGCCAGCAGCCCCAGGGCAGGGGAGGGCACTGAAGCTTTCTTT. It codes for CASSPRAGEGTEAFF.

The rearrangement joins TRBV28 to TRBJ2-5, with 11 bases identical to TRBD1. V was clipped by 4 bases and J by 3 bases; unmatched bases: 4. The germline V gene encodes CDR1 MDHEN and CDR2 SYDVKM. The CDR3 is made up of 15 amino acids. Here the CDR3 reads CASSSGDRGKETQYF. CDR3 sequence (DNA): TGTGCCAGCAGTTCCGGGGACAGGGGGAAAGAGACCCAGTACTTC.

The V gene is TRBV7-3, the J gene TRBJ2-2; the D gene is possibly TRBD1 (6 bases). The CDR3 is 16 residues long. Trimming removed 4 bases at V and 4 bases at J, with 16 bases between. Per the germline V gene, CDR1 is SGHTA and CDR2 is FQGTGA. CDR3 loop: CASSSRGGSGTGELFF. The DNA of the CDR3 is TGTGCCAGCAGCTCCCGAGGGGGTTCGGGCACCGGGGAGCTGTTTTTT.

The rearrangement links TRBV7-2 to TRBJ2-7; TRBD1 is a possible D gene (5 bases). Trimming cost V 2 bases and J 2 bases, with 10 bases left between them. The CDR3 consists of 14 residues. CDR1 is SGHTA, CDR2 FQGNSA, per germline. CDR3 protein: CASSLMQGTYEQYF. The CDR3 coding sequence is TGTGCCAGCAGCTTAATGCAGGGAACCTACGAGCAGTACTTC. Variable domain in full (rest from reference TRBV7-2 and TRBJ2-7): GAGVSQSPSNKVTEKGKDVELRCDPISGHTALYWYRQSLGQGLEFLIYFQGNSAPDKSGLPSDRFSAERTGGSVSTLTIQRTQQEDSAVYLCASSLMQGTYEQYFGPGTRLTVT.

The chain employs TRBV4-1 and TRBJ1-2; a weak D match, TRBD1 (6 bases). The CDR3 has 14 residues. Germline CDR1 is MGHRA and CDR2 is YSYEKL. V dropped 4 bases and J dropped 0 bases, with 9 bases sitting between them. CDR3 residues: CASSRRTANYGYTF. CDR3 sequence (DNA): TGCGCCAGCAGCCGCCGGACAGCTAACTATGGCTACACCTTC.

The CDR3 nucleotides read TGCGCCAGCAGCTCAACTAGCAGAATTAGCACAGATACGCAGTATTTT. This encodes CASSSTSRISTDTQYF. The rearrangement uses TRBV4-1 and TRBJ2-3; maybe TRBD2 (6 bases). From germline, CDR1 is MGHRA and CDR2 YSYEKL. Trimming took off 5 bases at V and 0 bases at J, with 15 bases between the two ends. CDR3 length equals 16 residues.

The chain joins TRBV21-1 to TRBJ2-1; TRBD1, the table's D call, was not compared with the DNA. TRBV21-1 is classified as a pseudogene. The CDR3 consists of 14 residues. CDR3 DNA: TGTGCCAGCAGCAAAGCGGGGCTGGACAATGAGCAGTTCTTC. It yields the protein CASSKAGLDNEQFF.

V is TRBV7-9 and J is TRBJ2-7; 7 nucleotides match TRBD2. V shed 2 bases, J shed 2 bases, and the junction held 6 bases outside the gene matches. Per germline, CDR1 SEHNR and CDR2 FQNEAQ (reference sequence). This CDR3 is built from 15 residues. The DNA of the CDR3 is TGTGCCAGCAGCTTAATGACGGGAGGCCCCTACGAGCAGTACTTC. Its protein product is CASSLMTGGPYEQYF.

The chain uses TRBV11-2 and TRBJ2-2; possibly TRBD1 for D (6 bases). V gave up 5 bases and J gave up 4 bases, with 11 bases separating them. Germline loops: CDR1 SGHAT, CDR2 FQNNGV. There are 14 residues in the CDR3. The CDR3: CASSPRDITGELFF. As DNA, the CDR3 is TGTGCCAGCAGCCCCCGGGACATCACCGGGGAGCTGTTTTTT.

The chain recombines TRBV19 with TRBJ2-7; a weak D match, TRBD2 (5 bases). Germline CDR1 is LNHDA and CDR2 is SQIVND (reference sequence). V was trimmed by 6 bases and J by 3 bases, leaving 12 bases between them. The CDR3 consists of 13 residues. The DNA for the CDR3 is TGTGCCAGTAGCCGGGGTGACCACTACGAGCAGTACTTC. As protein: CASSRGDHYEQYF.

V usage is TRBV28 and J usage is TRBJ2-7; 12 bases map to TRBD2. From germline, CDR1 is MDHEN and CDR2 SYDVKM. J lost 2 bases, V lost 3 bases, and 8 bases had no gene match. This CDR3 spans 17 amino acids. In nucleotides, the CDR3 is TGTGCCAGCAGTTTCATAATCCTAGCGGGAGGGGCCTACGAGCAGTACTTC. Its protein product is CASSFIILAGGAYEQYF.

V usage is TRBV5-1 and J usage is TRBJ1-1, with TRBD1 as a possible D gene (6 bases). This CDR3 is built from 15 residues. Trimming pared 4 bases from V and 0 bases from J, leaving 13 bases between. CDR1 is SGHRS, CDR2 YFSETQ, per germline. CDR3 residues: CASSGTLGVNTEAFF. CDR3 DNA sequence: TGCGCCAGCAGCGGGACACTGGGGGTGAACACTGAAGCTTTCTTT.

The chain carries TRBV19 and TRBJ2-7, with D unclear. Trimming left V 3 bases short and J 5 bases short, with 5 bases between. Per the germline V gene, CDR1 is LNHDA and CDR2 is SQIVND (reference sequence). This CDR3 spans 11 amino acids. Here the CDR3 reads CASSIYNEQYF. CDR3 bases: TGTGCCAGTAGTATTTATAACGAGCAGTACTTC.

The J gene is TRBJ2-7, the V gene TRBV5-1, with D perhaps TRBD1 (6 bases). CDR1 and CDR2 (germline): SGHRS, YFSETQ. The ends were cut back, 7 bases at V and 2 bases at J, with 16 bases in the middle. CDR3 length: 14 amino acids. CDR3 bases: TGCGCCAGCCACTCGGGACACGGAGCCTACGAGCAGTACTTC. Translated, it gives CASHSGHGAYEQYF.

V is TRBV5-5 and J is TRBJ2-3; TRBD2 matches 11 bases. With 4 bases clipped from V and 4 bases from J, the junction kept 8 bases outside the gene matches. This CDR3 has 16 amino acids. The germline V gene has CDR1 SGHKS and CDR2 YYEKEE (reference sequence). CDR3 nucleotides: TGTGCCAGCAGCGTACAGACTAGCGGGGTGGCAGATACGCAGTATTTT. Its translation is CASSVQTSGVADTQYF.

This chain links TRBV19 with TRBJ2-5; 7 nucleotides align to TRBD2. There are 14 residues in the CDR3. Germline V gene lookup returns CDR1 LNHDA and CDR2 SQIVND (reference sequence). V dropped 5 bases and J dropped 4; count of bases not matched to a gene: 7. The CDR3 is CASSSGTGGETQYF. DNA for the CDR3: TGTGCCAGTAGTTCGGGTACGGGGGGAGAGACCCAGTACTTC.

The CDR3 sequence: CASTAFLATNEKLFF. DNA of the CDR3: TGTGCCAGTACGGCCTTCCTAGCAACTAATGAAAAACTGTTTTTT. The V call is TRBV19, the J call TRBJ1-4; the D is unclear. In germline, CDR1 is LNHDA, CDR2 SQIVND (reference sequence). V was pared by 7 bases and J by 0 bases, with 12 bases between. CDR3 length: 15 amino acids.

This chain uses TRBV2 with TRBJ1-5; D perhaps matches TRBD1 (6 bases). Germline CDR1 is SNHLY and CDR2 is FYNNEI. The germline V and J ends were trimmed by 2 bases and 2 bases, with 10 bases remaining between them. The CDR3 is 15 amino acids. The CDR3 reads CASSERGLGNQPQHF. The CDR3 coding sequence is TGTGCCAGCAGTGAAAGGGGGTTGGGCAATCAGCCCCAGCATTTT.

The rearrangement uses TRBV4-2 and TRBJ2-7; TRBD2 aligns across 11 bases. Germline CDR1 and CDR2: LGHNA and YNFKEQ. Losses at the gene ends were 3 bases for V and 4 bases for J; bases not matched to a gene: 8. This CDR3 has 16 amino acids. This CDR3 reads CASSHLLAGETYEQYF. The CDR3 nucleotides are TGTGCCAGCAGCCACCTACTAGCGGGAGAAACTTACGAGCAGTACTTC.

This chain uses TRBV10-3 with TRBJ1-2, with 7 bases that match TRBD1. From germline, CDR1 is ENHRY and CDR2 SYGVKD. Germline trimming cut 5 bases from V and 2 bases from J; bases unmatched to any gene: 11. The CDR3 has 16 amino acids. The CDR3 loop is CAISLTPRDRNYGYTF. The CDR3 DNA reads TGTGCCATCAGTCTTACTCCGAGGGACAGAAACTATGGCTACACCTTC.

As to this clone: Mismatch with germline at one junction end may stem from a read error. The rearrangement uses TRBV2 and TRBJ2-3; D remains ambiguous. Germline V gene sequence: CDR1 SNHLY, CDR2 FYNNEI. This CDR3 comprises 14 residues. The CDR3 loop reads CASIEGRGTDTQYF. The CDR3 DNA follows: TGTGCCAGCATTGAAGGTCGTGGCACAGATACGCAGTATTTT.

V gene TRBV27 combines with J gene TRBJ1-1; D ambiguous. V lost 3 bases and J lost 1, with 6 bases in between. Germline loops: CDR1 MNHEY, CDR2 SMNVEV (reference sequence). This CDR3 is built from 13 residues. The CDR3 reads CASSLEANTEAFF. The CDR3 DNA follows: TGTGCCAGCAGTTTGGAGGCGAACACTGAAGCTTTCTTT.

This clone was recorded once. The chain recombines TRBV28 with TRBJ1-5, with 9 bases that match TRBD1. Germline CDR1 is MDHEN and CDR2 is SYDVKM. The CDR3 extends over 16 amino acids. V lost 2 bases, J lost 4 bases, and 6 bases stayed unmatched. The CDR3 region is CASSLQTGGKNQPQHF. In DNA form, the CDR3 reads TGTGCCAGCAGTTTACAGACAGGGGGTAAGAATCAGCCCCAGCATTTT.

This clone was recorded only once. The V call is TRBV10-1, the J call TRBJ2-5; 7 bases fit TRBD1. This CDR3 has 15 amino acids. V lost 3 bases to trimming and J lost 3 bases; unmatched junction nucleotides: 7. CDR1 and CDR2 (germline): WNHNN, SYGVQD (reference sequence). CDR3 nucleotides: TGCGCCAGCAGTGATAACCGGGACAGCAAAGAGACCCAGTACTTC. Amino acid sequence: CASSDNRDSKETQYF.

This chain links TRBV6-5 with TRBJ2-7; D uncertain. Trimming removed 4 bases from V and 3 bases from J, with 4 bases in between. The CDR3 extends over 11 amino acids. Germline assignment: CDR1 MNHEY and CDR2 SVGAGI. The CDR3 spells CASSSNYEQYF. CDR3 coding DNA: TGTGCCAGCAGTTCCAACTACGAGCAGTACTTC.

This rearrangement joins TRBV7-3 to TRBJ2-1; 9 bases fit TRBD2. The CDR3 length is 16 residues. J was trimmed by 0 bases and V by 5 bases; bases with no gene match: 5. CDR1 is SGHTA, CDR2 FQGTGA, per germline. CDR3 nucleotide sequence: TGTGCCAGCAGCCTTATTAGCGGGGGCTCCTACAATGAGCAGTTCTTC. This codes for CASSLISGGSYNEQFF.

The chain links TRBV6-5 to TRBJ1-5; D is possibly TRBD1 (5 bases). Trimming removed 6 bases at V and 4 bases at J, with 13 bases between. Germline lookup yields CDR1 MNHEY and CDR2 SVGAGI. CDR3 length equals 14 residues. For the CDR3, the DNA is TGTGCCAGCAGCTATGACAGTCCGAATCAGCCCCAGCATTTT. Protein sequence: CASSYDSPNQPQHF.

The chain joins TRBV3-1 (or the pseudogene TRBV3-2) to TRBJ1-1; D might be TRBD1 (5 bases). The CDR3 runs to 17 residues. CDR1 and CDR2 (germline): LGHDT, YNNKEL (reference sequence). The V and J ends lost 4 bases and 4 bases respectively, with 22 bases between them. In nucleotides, the CDR3 is TGTGCCAGCAGCCGAGAAAAAGTTGGGGCGCTGAGCACTGAAGCTTTCTTT. This gives the protein CASSREKVGALSTEAFF.